One and the same sample provided the 18 T cell receptor beta chains below, sequenced in a study of cytomegalovirus exposure and HLA in healthy donors. The PCR ran on 60 Vbeta and 13 Jbeta primers. The repertoire was sequenced with immunoSEQ multiplex PCR; TCRdb's copy has only in-frame clones and lacks some. The table shows around 100,000 clones, with 65% to 75% occurring only once. Sequenced sample: PBMCs. The receptors come from a woman aged 35 to 49 in good health and CMV-seropositive.

The J gene is TRBJ2-3, the V gene TRBV30; 10 nucleotides line up with TRBD2. The CDR3 runs to 17 residues. With 0 bases clipped from V and 2 bases from J, the junction kept 8 bases outside the gene matches. Germline CDR1 is GTSNPN and CDR2 is SVGIG (reference sequence). DNA for the CDR3: TGTGCCTGGAGTGTGACCCGGACTAGCGGACACACAGATACGCAGTATTTT. Its translation is CAWSVTRTSGHTDTQYF.

The rearrangement uses TRBV7-8 and TRBJ1-5, with 10 positions matching TRBD1. This CDR3 spans 14 amino acids. Trimming at V came to 5 bases and at J to 9 bases, leaving 7 bases not matched to a gene. Germline CDR1 is SGHVS and CDR2 is FQNEAQ. The CDR3 DNA is TGTGCCAGCAGCCCGGGACAGGGGTCCCTGCCCCAGCATTTT. It yields the protein CASSPGQGSLPQHF.

This clone counts as medium-sized. This chain connects TRBV5-4 to TRBJ1-1; 9 nucleotides align to TRBD1. V dropped 2 bases and J dropped 5; count of bases not matched to a gene: 7. Looked up from germline, CDR1 is SGHNT and CDR2 is YYREEE (reference sequence). The CDR3 consists of 15 residues. CDR3 nucleotides: TGTGCCAGCAGCTTTCCGGGACAGGGAAGAACTGAAGCTTTCTTT. Translated, it gives CASSFPGQGRTEAFF.

This rearrangement joins TRBV15 to TRBJ2-1; TRBD2 matches at 10 bases. After removal of 3 bases from V and 3 bases from J, the junction contained 2 bases not matched to a gene. In germline, CDR1 is LNHNV, CDR2 YYDKDF (reference sequence). The CDR3 sequence is 15 residues long. The CDR3 nucleotides read TGTGCCACCAGCAGTAGGACTAGCGGCTACAATGAGCAGTTCTTC. Encoded protein: CATSSRTSGYNEQFF.

This chain connects TRBV6-6 to TRBJ1-2, with D tentatively TRBD1 (6 bases). The V end lost 6 bases, the J end lost 6 bases, and 23 bases lay between the germline ends. The CDR3 length is 16 residues. The germline CDR1 and CDR2 sequences are MNHNY and SVGAGI (reference sequence). Here the CDR3 reads CASSPGPGQTRNGYTF. The CDR3 region has the DNA TGTGCCAGCAGCCCCGGTCCGGGACAAACAAGGAATGGCTACACCTTC.

The chain employs TRBV15 and TRBJ2-7, with D maybe TRBD1 (5 bases). Trimming left V 0 bases short and J 2 bases short, with 11 bases between. Germline V gene sequence: CDR1 LNHNV, CDR2 YYDKDF (reference sequence). The CDR3 totals 15 residues. The CDR3 sequence is CATSRDQGFPYEQYF. CDR3 bases: TGTGCCACCAGCAGAGATCAGGGATTTCCCTACGAGCAGTACTTC.

This clone is a singleton in its sample. This sequence joins TRBV9 and TRBJ2-3, with 8 positions matching TRBD2. The V segment lost 0 bases and the J segment 2 bases; nucleotides outside the gene matches: 5. The CDR3 has 16 residues. CDR1 and CDR2 from the germline V gene are SGDLS and YYNGEE. The CDR3, as DNA: TGTGCCAGCAGCGTAGGACTAGCGAGGGCCACAGATACGCAGTATTTT. Its translation is CASSVGLARATDTQYF. Looking up the rest from reference TRBV9 and TRBJ2-3 gives the full variable domain: DSGVTQTPKHLITATGQRVTLRCSPRSGDLSVYWYQQSLDQGLQFLIQYYNGEERAKGNILERFSAQQFPDLHSELNLSSLELGDSALYFCASSVGLARATDTQYFGPGTRLTVL.

Comment on this clone: One end of the junction is discordant with germline, which a read error may explain. Other DNA sequences within the sample encode an identical CDR3. This rearrangement joins TRBV6-5 to TRBJ2-4; TRBD1 matches 7 bases. CDR3 length: 16 amino acids. Germline V gene sequence: CDR1 MNHEY, CDR2 SVGAGI. In nucleotides, the CDR3 is TGCGCCAGCAGTTCGACAGGGACCCTAGCCAAAAACATTCAGTACTTC. It translates to CASSSTGTLAKNIQYF.

The chain links TRBV6-1 to TRBJ2-5; 13 bases fit TRBD2. Trimming removed 8 bases from V and 2 bases from J; junction bases left unmatched: 5. This CDR3 has 15 amino acids. Germline V gene data show CDR1 as MNHNS and CDR2 as SASEGT. CDR3 region: CASRTSGREQETQYF. As DNA, the CDR3 is TGTGCCAGCCGGACTAGCGGGAGAGAACAAGAGACCCAGTACTTC.

The V call is TRBV5-1, the J call TRBJ2-7; tentatively, D is TRBD2 (6 bases). Looked up from germline, CDR1 is SGHRS and CDR2 is YFSETQ. Deletions cut 4 bases from V and 3 bases from J, with 23 bases between. CDR3 length: 17 amino acids. The CDR3 protein is CASSRDGGGLRVYEQYF. The CDR3 DNA reads TGCGCCAGCAGCCGGGACGGAGGAGGGCTTAGGGTCTACGAGCAGTACTTC.

J is TRBJ1-4 and V is TRBV7-9, with 10 positions matching TRBD1. V trimming: 5 bases; J trimming: 7 bases; junction bases outside the gene matches: 7. The CDR3 length is 15 residues. The germline CDR1 and CDR2 sequences are SEHNR and FQNEAQ (reference sequence). CDR3 in amino acids: CASSAGGTGAEKLFF. The CDR3 DNA reads TGTGCCAGCAGCGCCGGCGGGACAGGGGCTGAAAAACTGTTTTTT.

CDR3 amino acids: CASSPRTGSYEQYF. The CDR3 nucleotides are TGTGCCAGCAGTCCCCGGACAGGGTCCTACGAGCAGTACTTC. V is TRBV6-6 and J is TRBJ2-7; 8 bases line up with TRBD1. The V gene end was trimmed by 5 bases and the J gene end by 1 base; junction bases not matched to a gene: 4. CDR3 length: 14 residues. Germline V gives CDR1 MNHNY, CDR2 SVGAGI (reference sequence).

This clone has just one count. The gene calls are TRBV5-5 and TRBJ1-2; 10 bases line up with TRBD1. Germline V gene lookup returns CDR1 SGHKS and CDR2 YYEKEE (reference sequence). The V and J ends lost 0 bases and 8 bases, in that order; junction bases with no gene match: 4. The CDR3 runs to 14 residues. The CDR3 DNA sequence: TGTGCCAGCAGCTTGGAATGGACAGGGGGAGGCTACACCTTC. This codes for CASSLEWTGGGYTF.

This clone was counted a single time. The CDR3 spells CASSLGGAGTGELFF. The CDR3 DNA is TGTGCCAGCAGTTTAGGGGGAGCGGGCACCGGGGAGCTGTTTTTT. This chain joins TRBV28 and TRBJ2-2; a possible D gene is TRBD2 (6 bases). V was clipped by 2 bases and J by 4 bases, with 11 bases between them. This CDR3 has 15 amino acids. Germline CDR1 is MDHEN and CDR2 is SYDVKM.

This clone has more than one count but fewer than ten. V and J are TRBV7-9 and TRBJ2-2; a possible D gene is TRBD1 (5 bases). Deletions cut 0 bases from V and 0 bases from J, with 5 bases between. This CDR3 contains 15 residues. Germline V CDR1 and CDR2: SEHNR, FQNEAQ (reference sequence). CDR3 nucleotide sequence: TGTGCCAGCAGCTTAGCAGGGGCGAACACCGGGGAGCTGTTTTTT. As protein: CASSLAGANTGELFF.

This sequence joins TRBV19 and TRBJ1-4; 7 positions match TRBD1. The CDR3 is made up of 17 amino acids. V shed 4 bases, J shed 5 bases, and the junction held 13 bases outside the gene matches. Germline lookup yields CDR1 LNHDA and CDR2 SQIVND (reference sequence). DNA of the CDR3: TGTGCCAGTAGTACGCGAAAAGCACAGGGGCGGAATGAAAAACTGTTTTTT. Its protein is CASSTRKAQGRNEKLFF. The full variable domain, completed using reference TRBV19 and TRBJ1-4, is DGGITQSPKYLFRKEGQNVTLSCEQNLNHDAMYWYRQDPGQGLRLIYYSQIVNDFQKGDIAEGYSVSREKKESFPLTVTSAQKNPTAFYLCASSTRKAQGRNEKLFFGSGTQLSVL.

The table lists this clone with a few counts. Written as DNA, the CDR3 is TGTGCCTGGAGTGCAACCTCCGGGACAGGGCCTCAGCCCCAGCATTTT. As protein: CAWSATSGTGPQPQHF. The V call is TRBV30, the J call TRBJ1-5; 9 positions agree with TRBD1. This CDR3 spans 16 amino acids. The germline V gene encodes CDR1 GTSNPN and CDR2 SVGIG (reference sequence). V trimming: 1 base; J trimming: 6 bases; junction bases outside the gene matches: 10.

A word on this clone: Relative to the germline gene, one junction end is altered; a read error may explain this. The chain uses TRBV7-3 and TRBJ2-1, with D perhaps matching TRBD1 (6 bases). Germline V gene data show CDR1 as SGHTA and CDR2 as FQGTGA. This CDR3 spans 15 amino acids. The CDR3: CASSLTGTLYNEQFF. In DNA, the CDR3 is TGTGCCAGCAGTTTAACGGGGACACTCTACAATGAGCAGTTCTTC.